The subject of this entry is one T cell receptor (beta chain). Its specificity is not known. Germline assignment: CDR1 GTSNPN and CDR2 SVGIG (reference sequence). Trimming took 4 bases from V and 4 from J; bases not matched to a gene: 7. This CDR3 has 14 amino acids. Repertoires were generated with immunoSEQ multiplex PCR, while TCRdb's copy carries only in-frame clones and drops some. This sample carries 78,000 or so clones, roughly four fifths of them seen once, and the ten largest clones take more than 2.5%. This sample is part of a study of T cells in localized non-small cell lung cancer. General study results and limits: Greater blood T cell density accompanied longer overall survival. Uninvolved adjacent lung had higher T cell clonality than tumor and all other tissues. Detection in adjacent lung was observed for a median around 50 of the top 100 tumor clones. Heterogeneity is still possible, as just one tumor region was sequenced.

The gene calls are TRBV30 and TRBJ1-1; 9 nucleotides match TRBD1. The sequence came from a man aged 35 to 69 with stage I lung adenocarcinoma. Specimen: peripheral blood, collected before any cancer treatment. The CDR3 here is CAWNALTGGTEAFF. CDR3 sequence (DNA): TGTGCCTGGAACGCTTTGACAGGGGGCACTGAAGCTTTCTTT.